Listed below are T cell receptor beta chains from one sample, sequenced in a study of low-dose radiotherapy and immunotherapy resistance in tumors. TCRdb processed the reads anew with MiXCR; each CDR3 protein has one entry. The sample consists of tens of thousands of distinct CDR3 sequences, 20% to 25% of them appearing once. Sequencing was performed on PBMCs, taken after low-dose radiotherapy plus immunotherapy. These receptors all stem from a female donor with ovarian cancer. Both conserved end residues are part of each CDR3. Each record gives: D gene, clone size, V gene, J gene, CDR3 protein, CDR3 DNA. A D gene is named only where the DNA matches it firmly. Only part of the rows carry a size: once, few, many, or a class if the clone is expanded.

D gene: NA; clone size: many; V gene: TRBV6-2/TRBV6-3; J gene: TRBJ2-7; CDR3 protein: CASNSLSYEQYF; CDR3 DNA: TGTGCCAGCAATTCCCTTTCCTACGAGCAGTACTTC
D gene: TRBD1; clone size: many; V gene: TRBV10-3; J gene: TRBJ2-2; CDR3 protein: CAINSRQGNTGELFF; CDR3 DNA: TGTGCCATCAACTCGAGACAGGGAAACACCGGGGAGCTGTTTTTT
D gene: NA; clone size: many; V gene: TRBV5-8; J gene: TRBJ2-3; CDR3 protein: CASTEADTQYF; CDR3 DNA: TGTGCCAGCACTGAGGCAGATACGCAGTATTTT
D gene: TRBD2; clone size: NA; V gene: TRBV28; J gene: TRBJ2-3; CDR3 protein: CASNLLAGGDTQYF; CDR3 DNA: TGTGCCAGCAACCTTTTGGCGGGAGGAGATACGCAGTATTTT
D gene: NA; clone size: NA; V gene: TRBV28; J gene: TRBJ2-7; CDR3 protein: CASSLVQPQSYEQYF; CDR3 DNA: TGTGCCAGCAGTTTAGTCCAGCCCCAATCCTACGAGCAGTACTTC
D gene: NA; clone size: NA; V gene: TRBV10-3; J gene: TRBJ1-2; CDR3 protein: CAITGANYGYTF; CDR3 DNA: TGTGCCATCACGGGAGCTAACTATGGCTACACCTTC
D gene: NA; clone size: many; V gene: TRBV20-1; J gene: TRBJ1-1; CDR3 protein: CSARDPSGENTEAFF; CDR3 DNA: TGCAGTGCTAGAGATCCCTCGGGGGAAAACACTGAAGCTTTCTTT
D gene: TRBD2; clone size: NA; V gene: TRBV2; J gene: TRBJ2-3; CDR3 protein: CASKLSGISTDTQYF; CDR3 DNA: TGTGCCAGCAAACTGAGCGGGATCAGCACAGATACGCAGTATTTT
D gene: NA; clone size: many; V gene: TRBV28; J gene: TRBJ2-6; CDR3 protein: CASSFRASGANVLTF; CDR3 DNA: TGTGCCAGCAGTTTTAGGGCTAGTGGGGCCAACGTCCTGACTTTC
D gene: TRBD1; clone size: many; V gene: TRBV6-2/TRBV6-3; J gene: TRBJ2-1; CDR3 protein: CASRDRAIYNEQFF; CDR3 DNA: TGTGCCAGCAGGGACAGGGCCATTTACAATGAGCAGTTCTTC
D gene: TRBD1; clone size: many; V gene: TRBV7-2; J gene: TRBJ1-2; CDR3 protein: CASSPDRGRGYTF; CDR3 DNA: TGTGCCAGCAGCCCGGACAGGGGTCGGGGCTACACCTTC
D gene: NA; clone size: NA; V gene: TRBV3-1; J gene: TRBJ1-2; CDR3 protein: CASSPQEDSLIANYGYTF; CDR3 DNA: TGTGCCAGCAGCCCGCAAGAGGACAGCTTAATAGCTAACTATGGCTACACCTTC
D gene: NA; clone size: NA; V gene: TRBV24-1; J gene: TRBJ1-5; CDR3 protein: CATSGVASNQPQHF; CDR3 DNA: TGTGCCACCAGTGGGGTCGCGAGCAATCAGCCCCAGCATTTT
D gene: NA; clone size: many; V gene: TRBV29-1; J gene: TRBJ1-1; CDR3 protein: CSVRTDNTEAFF; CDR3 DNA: TGCAGCGTAAGGACTGATAACACTGAAGCTTTCTTT
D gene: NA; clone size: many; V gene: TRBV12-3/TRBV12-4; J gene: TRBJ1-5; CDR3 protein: CASSLRLNQPQHF; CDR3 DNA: TGTGCCAGCAGTTTACGGCTCAATCAGCCCCAGCATTTT
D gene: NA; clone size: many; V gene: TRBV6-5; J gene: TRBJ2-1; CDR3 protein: CASSYRTRVSYNEQFF; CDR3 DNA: TGTGCCAGCAGTTACCGGACACGGGTATCCTACAATGAGCAGTTCTTC
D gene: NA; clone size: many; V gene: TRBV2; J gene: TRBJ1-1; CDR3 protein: CASSEASGQRYTEAFF; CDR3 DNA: TGTGCCAGCAGTGAAGCTTCCGGACAGCGGTACACTGAAGCTTTCTTT
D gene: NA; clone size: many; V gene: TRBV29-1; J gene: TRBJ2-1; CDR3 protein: CSVASYNEQFF; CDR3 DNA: TGCAGCGTAGCCAGCTACAATGAGCAGTTCTTC
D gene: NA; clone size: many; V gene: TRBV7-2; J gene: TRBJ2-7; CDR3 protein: CASSGRDPGVGQYF; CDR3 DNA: TGTGCCAGCAGCGGACGGGATCCGGGGGTGGGGCAGTACTTC
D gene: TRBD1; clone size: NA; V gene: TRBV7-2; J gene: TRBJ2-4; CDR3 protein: CASSLVGDRLAKNIQYF; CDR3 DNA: TGTGCCAGCAGCTTAGTTGGGGACAGATTAGCCAAAAACATTCAGTACTTC
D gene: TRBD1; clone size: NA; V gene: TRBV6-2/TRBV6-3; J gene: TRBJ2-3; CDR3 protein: CASSYLTGGGTDTQYF; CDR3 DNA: TGTGCCAGCAGTTACCTCACAGGGGGCGGCACAGATACGCAGTATTTT
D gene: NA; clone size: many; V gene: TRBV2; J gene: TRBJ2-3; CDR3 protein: CASSPGGRGGTDTQYF; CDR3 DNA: TGTGCCAGCAGCCCAGGGGGCAGGGGAGGGACAGATACGCAGTATTTT
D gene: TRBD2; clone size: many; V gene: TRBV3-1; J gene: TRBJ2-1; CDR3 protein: CASSQDGGVGDNEQFF; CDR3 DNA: TGTGCCAGCAGCCAAGATGGGGGGGTAGGGGACAATGAGCAGTTCTTC
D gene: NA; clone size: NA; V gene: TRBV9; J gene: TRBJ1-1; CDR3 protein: CASSTRTGNTEAFF; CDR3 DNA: TGTGCCAGCAGCACACGGACGGGGAACACTGAAGCTTTCTTT
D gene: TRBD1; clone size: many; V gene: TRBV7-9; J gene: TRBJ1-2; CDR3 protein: CASSLDRPANYGYTF; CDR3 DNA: TGTGCCAGCAGCTTGGACAGGCCCGCTAACTATGGCTACACCTTC